Shown below are 9 T cell receptor beta chains from a single sample sequenced in a study of T cells after posttransplantation cyclophosphamide. Generated by immunoSEQ multiplex PCR, the TCRdb table keeps only in-frame clones and is missing some. Listed for the sample are over 35,000 clones, none seen a single time. Input material: PBMCs. These receptors were taken from a man between 45 and 60 years old in good health, CMV-negative, and a related stem cell transplant donor.

This clone was counted a few times. This chain joins TRBV9 and TRBJ2-5; tentative D call: TRBD1 (5 bases). V gave up 0 bases and J gave up 5 bases, with 5 bases separating them. Germline V gene sequence: CDR1 SGDLS, CDR2 YYNGEE. CDR3 length: 12 amino acids. CDR3 DNA: TGTGCCAGCAGCGTAGGACAGGAGACCCAGTACTTC. Protein: CASSVGQETQYF.

This clone was counted ten times or more. This chain connects TRBV7-9 to TRBJ1-1; TRBD1 matches 7 bases. Looked up from germline, CDR1 is SEHNR and CDR2 is FQNEAQ (reference sequence). V gave up 5 bases and J gave up 11 bases; unmatched junction bases: 8. This CDR3 contains 12 residues. In DNA, the CDR3 is TGTGCCAGCAGCCCCGGGACAGAGATGGCTTTCTTT. Encoded protein: CASSPGTEMAFF.

This clone was seen at least ten times. The J gene is TRBJ2-3, the V gene TRBV19, with TRBD2 identical over 7 bases. The V and J ends lost 1 base and 4 bases, in that order; junction bases with no gene match: 5. Germline CDR1 and CDR2: LNHDA and SQIVND (reference sequence). This CDR3 is 15 amino acids long. The CDR3, as DNA: TGTGCCAGTAGTATAGCGGGAGGAGGTCCAGATACGCAGTATTTT. Its protein product is CASSIAGGGPDTQYF.

This clone was counted ten times or more. The chain employs TRBV5-1 and TRBJ1-2, with TRBD1 identical over 7 bases. This CDR3 has 15 amino acids. Unmatched junction bases numbered 5, after V lost 0 bases and J lost 3 bases. CDR1 is SGHRS, CDR2 YFSETQ, per germline. As DNA, the CDR3 is TGCGCCAGCAGCTTGGAAACTACAGGGGACTATGGCTACACCTTC. This encodes CASSLETTGDYGYTF.

This clone was counted ten times or more. CDR3 in amino acids: CASSPLGRGNTEAFF. CDR3 coding DNA: TGTGCCAGCTCACCACTTGGACGGGGGAACACTGAAGCTTTCTTT. The chain combines TRBV18 with TRBJ1-1; D gene unclear. V shed 1 base and J shed 1 base, with 10 bases lying between them. Germline CDR1 and CDR2: KGHSH and LQKENI. CDR3 length: 15 amino acids.

J is TRBJ2-5 and V is TRBV11-1, with TRBD2 matching over 8 bases. There are 15 residues in the CDR3. V lost 2 bases to trimming and J lost 2 bases; unmatched junction nucleotides: 4. Per germline, CDR1 SGHAT and CDR2 FQDESV (reference sequence). CDR3 loop: CASSLIREGQETQYF. DNA for the CDR3: TGTGCCAGCAGCTTAATACGGGAGGGACAAGAGACCCAGTACTTC.

This clone was picked up many times. The rearrangement links TRBV6-1 to TRBJ1-5, with D possibly being TRBD1 (5 bases). The CDR3 runs to 13 residues. Germline lookup yields CDR1 MNHNS and CDR2 SASEGT. V gave up 4 bases and J gave up 7 bases, with 11 bases separating them. The CDR3 sequence is CASSVQVRQPQHF. CDR3 DNA: TGTGCCAGCAGTGTACAGGTTCGGCAGCCCCAGCATTTT.

This clone was seen a handful of times. This sample also contains other DNA sequences that code for the same CDR3. The chain is built from TRBV7-3 and TRBJ1-6; the D is unclear. This CDR3 comprises 13 residues. V lost 3 bases to trimming and J lost 10 bases, with 10 bases between them. CDR1 and CDR2 (germline): SGHTA, FQGTGA. The CDR3 bases are TGTGCCAGCAGCTTGACTCAGAACTCACCCCTCCACTTT. Protein: CASSLTQNSPLHF.

This clone occurred a few times. The chain joins TRBV5-1 to TRBJ2-5; no clear D. The better agreement between TRBJ2-7 and the DNA end casts doubt on the J call. CDR3 length equals 12 residues. Germline loops: CDR1 SGHRS, CDR2 YFSETQ. CDR3 amino acids: CASSLGYYEQYF. CDR3 nucleotides: TGCGCCAGCAGCTTGGGATATTACGAGCAGTACTTC.